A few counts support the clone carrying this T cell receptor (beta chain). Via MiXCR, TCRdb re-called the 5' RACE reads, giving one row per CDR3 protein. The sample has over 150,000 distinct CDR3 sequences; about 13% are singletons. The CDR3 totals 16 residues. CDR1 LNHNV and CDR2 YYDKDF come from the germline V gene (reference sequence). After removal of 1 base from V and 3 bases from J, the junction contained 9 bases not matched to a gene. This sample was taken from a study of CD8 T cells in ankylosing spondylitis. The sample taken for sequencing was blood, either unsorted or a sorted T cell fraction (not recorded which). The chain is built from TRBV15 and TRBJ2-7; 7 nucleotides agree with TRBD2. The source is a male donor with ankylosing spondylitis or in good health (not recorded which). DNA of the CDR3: TGTGCCACCAGCAGAGCTACCCGGTCTAGCGGCTACGAGCAGTACTTC. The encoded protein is CATSRATRSSGYEQYF. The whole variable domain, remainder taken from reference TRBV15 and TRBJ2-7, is DAMVIQNPRYQVTQFGKPVTLSCSQTLNHNVMYWYQQKSSQAPKLLFHYYDKDFNNEADTPDNFQSRRPNTSFCFLDIRSPGLGDTAMYLCATSRATRSSGYEQYFGPGTRLTVT.